Below are 28 T cell receptor beta chains sequenced from a single sample in a study of blood T cell repertoires in COVID-19. Produced via immunoSEQ multiplex PCR; TCRdb's table is partial and in-frame only. The sample yields some 71,000 clones, 80% to 90% seen once. Specimen: peripheral blood. These receptors were obtained from a woman aged 50 to 60 with acute or convalescent COVID-19.

In its sample, this clone was seen once. This chain connects TRBV13 to TRBJ2-1, with D possibly TRBD2 on 5 matching bases. The ends were cut back, 1 base at V and 8 bases at J, with 24 bases in the middle. The CDR3 contains 18 residues. Per germline, CDR1 PRHDT and CDR2 FYEKMQ (reference sequence). The CDR3 sequence: CASSLVVRMWEKDYEQFF. Written as DNA, the CDR3 is TGTGCCAGCAGCTTAGTTGTTAGGATGTGGGAGAAAGATTATGAGCAGTTCTTC.

This clone has more than one count but fewer than ten. The gene calls are TRBV11-2 and TRBJ2-7; D might be TRBD1 (6 bases). The CDR3 runs 16 residues. The ends were cut back, 3 bases at V and 0 bases at J, with 15 bases in the middle. Looked up from germline, CDR1 is SGHAT and CDR2 is FQNNGV. CDR3: CASSLGFRDNSYEQYF. CDR3 bases: TGTGCCAGCAGCTTGGGCTTCCGGGACAACTCCTACGAGCAGTACTTC.

This clone came up a few times. V and J are TRBV7-8 and TRBJ2-7, with a possible D match to TRBD1 (5 bases). This CDR3 region has 15 residues. Germline V CDR1 and CDR2: SGHVS, FQNEAQ. V lost 2 bases and J 3 bases, leaving 14 bases between the germline ends. The chain's CDR3 is CASSLLQGNFYEQYF. The DNA of the CDR3 is TGTGCCAGCAGCTTACTGCAGGGAAACTTCTACGAGCAGTACTTC. Using reference TRBV7-8 and TRBJ2-7 for the parts outside the CDR3, the full variable domain is GAGVSQSPRYKVAKRGQDVALRCDPISGHVSLFWYQQALGQGPEFLTYFQNEAQLDKSGLPSDRFFAERPEGSVSTLKIQRTQQEDSAVYLCASSLLQGNFYEQYFGPGTRLTVT.

V usage is TRBV2 and J usage is TRBJ2-1; no reliable D call. V gave up 5 bases and J gave up 8 bases, with 7 bases separating them. Per the germline V gene, CDR1 is SNHLY and CDR2 is FYNNEI. This CDR3 region has 11 residues. The CDR3 is CASSREDEQFF. CDR3 bases: TGTGCCAGCAGTCGCGAGGATGAGCAGTTCTTC.

The chain employs TRBV5-1 and TRBJ1-1; a weak D match, TRBD1 (6 bases). This CDR3 contains 15 residues. The V gene's germline CDR1 is SGHRS and CDR2 YFSETQ. V was pared by 4 bases and J by 3 bases, with 16 bases between. The DNA of the CDR3 is TGCGCCAGCAGCCCGGACAGCCTGCTACACACTGAAGCTTTCTTT. Translation gives CASSPDSLLHTEAFF.

The chain links TRBV7-9 to TRBJ1-3; D is unresolved. The V gene lost 5 bases and the J gene lost 4 bases, with 6 bases spanning the gap. Germline assignment: CDR1 SEHNR and CDR2 FQNEAQ (reference sequence). The CDR3 is made up of 12 amino acids. The CDR3 DNA reads TGTGCCAGCAGCCCCCAGGGAAACACCATATATTTT. It specifies CASSPQGNTIYF.

The chain employs TRBV28 and TRBJ2-2; 8 nucleotides line up with TRBD1. V lost 5 bases and J lost 2; bases outside the gene matches: 4. This CDR3 comprises 15 residues. CDR1 is MDHEN, CDR2 SYDVKM, per germline. Here the CDR3 reads CASSRQGTNTGELFF. The CDR3 DNA sequence: TGTGCCAGCAGTCGACAGGGGACTAACACCGGGGAGCTGTTTTTT.

The V gene is TRBV11-2, the J gene TRBJ2-7; the match to TRBD2 covers 7 bases. The length of the CDR3 is 16 residues. V lost 4 bases and J lost 3; bases outside the gene matches: 12. Germline V gene data show CDR1 as SGHAT and CDR2 as FQNNGV. The CDR3 region has the DNA TGTGCCAGCAGCTGGCCCCGAGGGAGGGGAAGCTACGAGCAGTACTTC. Its protein is CASSWPRGRGSYEQYF.

The chain couples TRBV5-4 to TRBJ2-1; 9 nucleotides agree with TRBD2. The CDR3 covers 14 residues. CDR1 SGHNT and CDR2 YYREEE come from the germline V gene (reference sequence). V gave up 3 bases and J gave up 9 bases; unmatched junction bases: 7. CDR3 amino acids: CASSSASGNGEQFF. CDR3 coding DNA: TGTGCCAGCAGCTCCGCTAGCGGGAACGGTGAGCAGTTCTTC.

The gene calls are TRBV7-9 and TRBJ1-4, with D possibly matching TRBD1 (5 bases). The length of the CDR3 is 16 residues. Per the germline V gene, CDR1 is SEHNR and CDR2 is FQNEAQ (reference sequence). V lost 5 bases to trimming and J lost 3 bases, with 16 bases between them. The CDR3 protein is CASSPGLGDANEKLFF. CDR3 in DNA: TGTGCCAGCAGCCCGGGACTTGGGGATGCTAATGAAAAACTGTTTTTT.

The rearrangement links TRBV11-3 to TRBJ2-7; 11 nucleotides line up with TRBD1. The CDR3 spans 13 residues. Trimming cost V 5 bases and J 4 bases; bases outside gene matches: 1. In germline, CDR1 is SGHNT, CDR2 YENEEA. CDR3 residues: CASSRDRGYEQYF. The CDR3 DNA sequence: TGTGCCAGCAGCCGGGACAGGGGGTACGAGCAGTACTTC.

This chain joins TRBV30 and TRBJ2-7; D possibly corresponds to TRBD2 (5 bases). Germline CDR1 reads GTSNPN; CDR2 reads SVGIG (reference sequence). CDR3 length: 12 amino acids. Trimming shortened V by 3 bases and J by 5 bases, and 11 bases separated the two germline ends. The CDR3 region is CAWREDGNEQYF. CDR3 sequence (DNA): TGTGCCTGGAGGGAGGATGGGAACGAGCAGTACTTC.

The chain joins TRBV18 to TRBJ2-7; 7 bases are shared with TRBD1. CDR1 and CDR2 (germline): KGHSH, LQKENI. The junction had 9 bases not matched to a gene; V was cut back by 3 bases and J by 4 bases. The CDR3 runs to 15 residues. The CDR3 region is CASSPGQDPIYEQYF. CDR3 DNA sequence: TGTGCCAGCTCACCCGGACAGGACCCTATTTACGAGCAGTACTTC.

In nucleotides, the CDR3 is TGTGCCAGCAGCTCCACGTACAGGGCAGATACGCAGTATTTT. Residues: CASSSTYRADTQYF. The chain recombines TRBV7-2 with TRBJ2-3; D possibly corresponds to TRBD1 (6 bases). The CDR3 totals 14 residues. CDR1 and CDR2 from the germline V gene are SGHTA and FQGNSA. Trimming removed 4 bases at V and 4 bases at J, with 12 bases between.

Here the CDR3 DNA reads TGTGCCAGCAGCGTTGGGGAGCGGTTGGGCGAGCAGTACTTC. It specifies CASSVGERLGEQYF. The chain recombines TRBV9 with TRBJ2-7, with TRBD2 as a possible D gene (5 bases). V was cut by 2 bases and J by 6 bases, with 15 bases left in between. CDR3 size: 14 residues. Germline CDR1 and CDR2: SGDLS and YYNGEE.

In this sample, this clone turned up once. This sequence joins TRBV7-9 and TRBJ1-3; no firm D call. Germline V gives CDR1 SEHNR, CDR2 FQNEAQ (reference sequence). CDR3 length: 11 residues. V lost 8 bases and J 0 bases, leaving 2 bases between the germline ends. The CDR3 DNA sequence: TGTGCCAGCCTCTCTGGAAACACCATATATTTT. Translating it yields CASLSGNTIYF. Full variable domain (missing parts from reference TRBV7-9 and TRBJ1-3): DTGVSQNPRHKITKRGQNVTFRCDPISEHNRLYWYRQTLGQGPEFLTYFQNEAQLEKSRLLSDRFSAERPKGSFSTLEIQRTEQGDSAMYLCASLSGNTIYFGEGSWLTVV.

The rearrangement joins TRBV12-3 or TRBV12-4 to TRBJ1-1; maybe TRBD1 (6 bases). The CDR3 is 13 amino acids. The ends were cut back, 3 bases at V and 4 bases at J, with 9 bases in the middle. The CDR3 sequence is CASSFGTTTEAFF. In nucleotides, the CDR3 is TGTGCCAGCAGTTTCGGGACAACCACTGAAGCTTTCTTT.

The chain recombines TRBV15 with TRBJ1-4; D perhaps matches TRBD1 (6 bases). Germline V gene sequence: CDR1 LNHNV, CDR2 YYDKDF (reference sequence). V was shortened by 3 bases and J by 8 bases, with 13 bases between the two germline ends. This CDR3 contains 14 residues. The CDR3 DNA reads TGTGCCACCAGCAGCCTCAGACAGGACGAAAAACTGTTTTTT. It specifies CATSSLRQDEKLFF.

This sequence joins TRBV30 and TRBJ1-4; weak D call: TRBD1 (5 bases). Deletions cut 2 bases from V and 12 bases from J, with 13 bases between. The germline gives CDR1 GTSNPN, CDR2 SVGIG (reference sequence). The CDR3 consists of 12 residues. CDR3 sequence reads: CAWSPGGLELFF. The CDR3 DNA sequence: TGTGCCTGGAGTCCCGGGGGACTCGAACTGTTTTTT.

J is TRBJ2-7 and V is TRBV28; a weak D match, TRBD2 (6 bases). CDR1 is MDHEN, CDR2 SYDVKM, per germline. With 1 base removed from V and 5 bases from J, the gap between germline ends came to 30 bases. This CDR3 spans 20 amino acids. CDR3 region: CASSLSESRRTNQLANEQYF. The CDR3 region has the DNA TGTGCCAGCAGTTTATCAGAGAGCCGAAGAACCAACCAACTAGCAAACGAGCAGTACTTC.

This chain connects TRBV7-2 to TRBJ2-7, with D possibly TRBD1 on 5 matching bases. The CDR3 consists of 14 residues. The germline V gene encodes CDR1 SGHTA and CDR2 FQGNSA. The V and J ends lost 3 bases and 5 bases respectively, with 14 bases between them. For the CDR3, the DNA is TGTGCCAGCAGCTTTGAAGGGGCATGGGACGAGCAGTACTTC. Protein product: CASSFEGAWDEQYF.

This clone came up a few times. The rearrangement uses TRBV5-4 and TRBJ2-7; maybe TRBD2 (5 bases). Per germline, CDR1 SGHNT and CDR2 YYREEE (reference sequence). The CDR3 length is 16 residues. V was clipped by 0 bases and J by 2 bases, with 15 bases between them. This CDR3 is CASSLGMRAGTYEQYF. DNA of the CDR3: TGTGCCAGCAGCTTGGGGATGCGGGCTGGTACCTACGAGCAGTACTTC.

The chain combines TRBV7-9 with TRBJ1-2; 8 nucleotides line up with TRBD1. Losses at the gene ends were 4 bases for V and 10 bases for J; bases not matched to a gene: 5. This CDR3 has 12 residues. In germline, CDR1 is SEHNR, CDR2 FQNEAQ (reference sequence). CDR3 sequence reads: CASSWTGPNYTF. DNA of the CDR3: TGTGCCAGCAGCTGGACAGGGCCCAACTACACCTTC.

The chain combines TRBV5-4 with TRBJ2-3; 9 bases are a match to TRBD2. The germline V gene has CDR1 SGHNT and CDR2 YYREEE (reference sequence). V shed 0 bases, J shed 4 bases, and the junction held 6 bases outside the gene matches. The CDR3 has 16 amino acids. The CDR3 sequence: CASSLGTSAKADTQYF. For the CDR3, the DNA is TGTGCCAGCAGCTTGGGGACTAGCGCTAAGGCAGATACGCAGTATTTT.

This clone was seen only once. This chain uses TRBV24-1 with TRBJ1-2; 9 bases match TRBD1. Germline CDR1 and CDR2: KGHDR and SFDVKD. Losses at the gene ends were 5 bases for V and 8 bases for J; bases not matched to a gene: 5. The CDR3 is 13 residues long. CDR3 protein: CATSGGQGTGYTF. The CDR3 DNA sequence: TGTGCCACCAGTGGGGGACAGGGAACCGGCTACACCTTC.

The genes are TRBV4-1 and TRBJ1-1, with TRBD1 matching over 7 bases. V was pared by 5 bases and J by 3 bases, with 12 bases of the junction left unmatched. The CDR3 consists of 16 residues. CDR1 is MGHRA and CDR2 is YSYEKL in the germline V gene. The CDR3 region has the DNA TGCGCCAGCAGCTCCCTCGGACAGGCCGAAGACACTGAAGCTTTCTTT. Protein sequence: CASSSLGQAEDTEAFF.

The chain combines TRBV2 with TRBJ1-3; D gene uncertain. Per germline, CDR1 SNHLY and CDR2 FYNNEI. CDR3 length: 14 residues. V dropped 2 bases and J dropped 0 bases, with 5 bases sitting between them. The CDR3 region has the DNA TGTGCCAGCAGTGAACGGTTCTCTGGAAACACCATATATTTT. Encoded protein: CASSERFSGNTIYF.

The genes are TRBV5-6 and TRBJ2-7, with TRBD1 matching 7 bases. V lost 2 bases and J lost 5; bases outside the gene matches: 7. CDR1 SGHDT and CDR2 YYEEEE come from the germline V gene. The CDR3 is made up of 14 amino acids. CDR3 sequence reads: CASSFRDRLHEQYF. For the CDR3, the DNA is TGTGCCAGCAGCTTCCGGGACAGACTTCACGAGCAGTACTTC.